A selection of T cell receptor beta chains follows, all from one sample in a study of cytomegalovirus exposure and HLA in healthy donors. Profiled with immunoSEQ multiplex PCR; TCRdb holds only in-frame clones, not every one. Of some 150,000 clones detected, 64% appear once; the ten largest clones hold about 3%. Sequencing used PBMCs. Source of these receptors: a woman in her 30s in good health and CMV-seropositive. Both conserved end residues are part of each CDR3. A D gene is named only where the DNA matches it firmly. Where a row states a size, it is once, few, many or the class of an expanded clone; other rows omit it.

>TRBV2|once|TRBJ2-3|14|-
CASSGSSGTDTQYF
TGTGCCAGCAGTGGGTCCTCGGGCACAGATACGCAGTATTTT
>TRBV6-6|-|TRBJ1-2|13|-
CASSYSSPEGYTF
TGTGCCAGCAGTTACTCTAGCCCGGAGGGCTACACCTTC
>TRBV11-3|-|TRBJ1-2|16|-
CASSDGRANLNYGYTF
TGTGCCAGCAGCGACGGGAGGGCCAACCTGAACTATGGCTACACCTTC
>TRBV6-5|-|TRBJ1-2|14|TRBD1
CASSSYGTGHGYTF
TGTGCCAGCAGTTCCTACGGGACAGGGCATGGCTACACCTTC
>TRBV6-1|-|TRBJ1-4|14|-
CASRGGGGVEKLFF
TGTGCCAGTAGAGGAGGGGGAGGGGTTGAAAAACTGTTTTTT
>TRBV29-1|-|TRBJ1-1|13|-
CSVHQLANTEAFF
TGCAGCGTTCACCAGCTAGCGAACACTGAAGCTTTCTTT
>TRBV7-3|-|TRBJ2-1|15|TRBD2
CASSLISGGVPEQFF
TGTGCCAGCAGCTTAATTAGCGGGGGGGTCCCTGAGCAGTTCTTC
>TRBV14|few|TRBJ2-1|15|TRBD2
CASNLAGGPVNEQFF
TGTGCCAGCAACCTAGCGGGGGGCCCTGTCAATGAGCAGTTCTTC
>TRBV9|-|TRBJ2-3|15|-
CASTLGAMITDTQYF
TGTGCCAGCACGCTCGGAGCCATGATCACAGATACGCAGTATTTT
>TRBV5-4|-|TRBJ2-7|15|TRBD1
CASSATGTGSLEQYF
TGTGCCAGCAGCGCCACCGGGACAGGCTCCCTCGAGCAGTACTTC
>TRBV5-8|-|TRBJ2-1|14|-
CASTYGTGTAEQFF
TGTGCCAGCACCTACGGAACGGGGACTGCTGAGCAGTTCTTC
>TRBV2|few|TRBJ1-5|15|TRBD1
CASSVRGVGEQPQHF
TGTGCCAGCAGTGTCAGGGGGGTGGGGGAACAGCCCCAGCATTTT
>TRBV5-1|-|TRBJ2-3|15|TRBD2
CASGLLAGDTDTQYF
TGCGCCAGCGGATTACTAGCGGGGGATACAGATACGCAGTATTTT
>TRBV28|-|TRBJ1-5|13|-
CASSLYQYQPQHF
TGTGCCAGCAGTTTGTATCAGTATCAGCCCCAGCATTTT
>TRBV27|-|TRBJ1-2|16|TRBD1
CASSLTKAGGGSGYTF
TGTGCCAGCAGTTTAACCAAGGCAGGGGGCGGGAGTGGCTACACCTTC
>TRBV9|-|TRBJ1-2|16|-
CASSVGGGGLPYGYTF
TGTGCCAGCAGCGTAGGGGGCGGGGGGCTCCCATATGGCTACACCTTC
>TRBV30|few|TRBJ1-5|17|-
CAWSVSRGKYSNQPQHF
TGTGCCTGGAGTGTAAGCAGGGGAAAATATAGCAATCAGCCCCAGCATTTT
>TRBV27|-|TRBJ2-2|17|TRBD2
CASSLRLAGSNTGELFF
TGTGCCAGCAGTCTCCGTCTAGCGGGTTCTAACACCGGGGAGCTGTTTTTT
>TRBV10-2|few|TRBJ2-7|14|TRBD2
CASSTSGRTYEQYF
TGCGCCAGCAGTACTAGCGGGAGGACCTACGAGCAGTACTTC
>TRBV2|-|TRBJ1-2|15|-
CASRPGGGPNYGYTF
TGTGCCAGCAGGCCTGGCGGGGGACCTAACTATGGCTACACCTTC
>TRBV6-5|-|TRBJ1-2|15|TRBD1
CASSHRDRQNYGYTF
TGTGCCAGCAGCCACAGGGACAGACAAAACTATGGCTACACCTTC
>TRBV14|-|TRBJ1-2|17|-
CASRPAGRGREDYGYTF
TGTGCCAGCCGCCCGGCGGGGAGAGGTAGAGAGGACTATGGCTACACCTTC
>TRBV10-1|-|TRBJ2-1|12|-
CASGDSYNEQFF
TGCGCCTCGGGGGACTCCTACAATGAGCAGTTCTTC
>TRBV5-1|-|TRBJ2-7|14|-
CASSLGDTMYEQYF
TGCGCCAGCAGCTTGGGGGACACTATGTACGAGCAGTACTTC
>TRBV5-1|-|TRBJ2-7|13|TRBD1
CASSFQGAHEQYF
TGCGCCAGCAGTTTCCAGGGGGCTCACGAGCAGTACTTC
>TRBV10-1|-|TRBJ2-5|15|TRBD1
CASSDDRGPQETQYF
TGCGCCAGCAGTGACGACAGGGGCCCCCAAGAGACCCAGTACTTC
>TRBV18|few|TRBJ1-2|15|TRBD1
CASSPRDRGGYGYTF
TGTGCCAGCTCACCCAGGGACAGGGGTGGCTATGGCTACACCTTC
>TRBV6-4|-|TRBJ2-3|16|-
CASSDWGDGRGDTQYF
TGTGCCAGCAGTGACTGGGGGGACGGACGTGGGGATACGCAGTATTTT
>TRBV15|-|TRBJ2-7|16|TRBD2
CATSRGDSGSSYEQYF
TGTGCCACCAGCAGAGGGGATAGCGGGAGCTCCTACGAGCAGTACTTC
>TRBV11-1|-|TRBJ1-1|13|-
CASSPGPFREAFF
TGTGCCAGCAGCCCAGGCCCCTTCAGAGAAGCTTTCTTT
>TRBV2|-|TRBJ2-3|16|TRBD2
CASSRLSGGSTDTQYF
TGTGCCAGCAGTCGACTTAGCGGGGGGAGCACAGATACGCAGTATTTT
>TRBV4-1|few|TRBJ2-7|14|-
CASSRRTDSYEQYF
TGCGCCAGCAGCCGGAGGACTGATTCCTACGAGCAGTACTTC
>TRBV27|-|TRBJ1-1|15|-
CASSLNGQPPTEAFF
TGTGCCAGCAGCCTCAATGGACAGCCTCCCACTGAAGCTTTCTTT